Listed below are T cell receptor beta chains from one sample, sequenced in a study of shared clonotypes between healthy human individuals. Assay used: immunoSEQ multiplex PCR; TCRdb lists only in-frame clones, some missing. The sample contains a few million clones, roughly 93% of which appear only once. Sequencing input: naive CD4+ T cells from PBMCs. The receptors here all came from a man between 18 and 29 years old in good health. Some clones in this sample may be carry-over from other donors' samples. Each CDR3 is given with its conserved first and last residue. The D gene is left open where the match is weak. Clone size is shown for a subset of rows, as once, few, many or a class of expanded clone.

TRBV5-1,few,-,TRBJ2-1,CASSWTDSSYNEQFF,TGCGCCAGCAGCTGGACAGACAGCTCCTACAATGAGCAGTTCTTC
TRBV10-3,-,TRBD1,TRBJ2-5,CAISGGQGWETQYF,TGTGCCATCAGCGGGGGACAGGGGTGGGAGACCCAGTACTTC
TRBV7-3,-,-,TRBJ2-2,CASSPLTVSTGELFF,TGTGCCAGCAGCCCCTTGACAGTTAGCACCGGGGAGCTGTTTTTT
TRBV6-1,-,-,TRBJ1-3,CASSERGSGNTIYF,TGTGCCAGCAGTGAAAGGGGCTCTGGAAACACCATATATTTT
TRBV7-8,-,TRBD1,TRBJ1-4,CATGGGTGANEKLFF,TGTGCCACCGGGGGTGGGACAGGTGCTAATGAAAAACTGTTTTTT
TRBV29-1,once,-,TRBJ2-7,CSVEIPVGGYEQYF,TGCAGCGTTGAAATCCCCGTTGGAGGTTACGAGCAGTACTTC
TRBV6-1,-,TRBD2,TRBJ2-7,CAINPSGGSYEQYF,TGTGCCATTAACCCCTCGGGAGGCTCCTACGAGCAGTACTTC
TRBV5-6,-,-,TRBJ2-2,CASSLTGSYTGELFF,TGTGCCAGCAGCTTGACAGGGAGCTACACCGGGGAGCTGTTTTTT
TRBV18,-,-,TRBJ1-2,CASSPVSGSNYGYTF,TGTGCCAGCTCACCAGTTTCAGGCAGTAACTATGGCTACACCTTC
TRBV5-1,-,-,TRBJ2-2,CASSTDGAGELFF,TGCGCCAGCAGCACGGACGGAGCCGGGGAGCTGTTTTTT
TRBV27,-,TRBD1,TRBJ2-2,CASSPRRQGASGELFF,TGTGCCAGCAGCCCGAGGAGACAGGGGGCTTCCGGGGAGCTGTTTTTT
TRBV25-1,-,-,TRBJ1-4,CASSEHISGKLFF,TGTGCCAGCAGTGAGCATATATCGGGGAAACTGTTTTTT
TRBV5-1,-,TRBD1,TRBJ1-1,CASSARQGARGTEAFF,TGCGCCAGCAGCGCAAGACAGGGGGCTCGGGGAACTGAAGCTTTCTTT
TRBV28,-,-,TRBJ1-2,CASSSLLSEDGYTF,TGTGCCAGCAGTTCGCTTCTTTCTGAGGATGGCTACACCTTC
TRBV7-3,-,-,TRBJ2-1,CASSPFPGQTQEQFF,TGTGCCAGCAGCCCGTTTCCGGGACAAACGCAAGAGCAGTTCTTC
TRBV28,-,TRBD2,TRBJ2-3,CASGGVGTDTQYF,TGTGCCAGCGGGGGGGTGGGTACAGATACGCAGTATTTT
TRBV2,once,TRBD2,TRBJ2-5,CASLLAGVETQYF,TGTGCCAGCTTACTAGCGGGAGTTGAGACCCAGTACTTC
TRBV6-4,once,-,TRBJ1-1,CASSVGTNTEAFF,TGTGCCAGCAGTGTCGGGACGAACACTGAAGCTTTCTTT
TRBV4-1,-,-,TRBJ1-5,CASSQDPTGFNQPQHF,TGCGCCAGCAGCCAAGACCCGACAGGTTTCAATCAGCCCCAGCATTTT
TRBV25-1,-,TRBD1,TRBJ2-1,CASSGDRGHNEQFF,TGTGCCAGCAGTGGGGACAGGGGTCACAATGAGCAGTTCTTC
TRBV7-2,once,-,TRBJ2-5,CASSLLGETQYF,TGTGCCAGCAGCTTATTGGGGGAGACCCAGTACTTC
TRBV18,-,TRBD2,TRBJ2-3,CASSLLAGGNTDTQYF,TGTGCCAGCTCACTCCTAGCGGGAGGGAACACAGATACGCAGTATTTT
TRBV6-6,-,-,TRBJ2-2,CASHSWGPGTGELFF,TGTGCCAGCCATTCTTGGGGGCCCGGCACCGGGGAGCTGTTTTTT
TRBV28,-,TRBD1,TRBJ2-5,CASSPGPGQGASQYF,TGTGCCAGCAGTCCAGGACCGGGACAGGGGGCGTCCCAGTACTTC
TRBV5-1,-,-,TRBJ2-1,CASSKDRDYNEQFF,TGCGCCAGCAGCAAGGACAGAGATTACAATGAGCAGTTCTTC
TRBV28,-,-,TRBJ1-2,CASSRSIYGYTF,TGTGCCAGCAGTCGATCTATTTATGGCTACACCTTC
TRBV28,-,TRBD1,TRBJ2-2,CASKARTGVLSHPGELFF,TGTGCCAGCAAAGCCAGGACAGGGGTTTTATCGCATCCCGGGGAGCTGTTTTTT
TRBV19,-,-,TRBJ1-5,CASSKIRDQPQHF,TGTGCCAGTAGTAAGATCCGCGATCAGCCCCAGCATTTT
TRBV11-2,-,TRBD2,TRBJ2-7,CASSHLGTSGRYEQYF,TGTGCCAGCAGCCATCTGGGGACTAGCGGGAGGTACGAGCAGTACTTC
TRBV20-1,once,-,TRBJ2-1,CSAITGTEQFF,TGCAGTGCCATAACAGGGACCGAGCAGTTCTTC
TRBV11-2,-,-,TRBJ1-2,CASSLVQGIYGYTF,TGTGCCAGCAGCTTAGTCCAGGGTATCTATGGCTACACCTTC
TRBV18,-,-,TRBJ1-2,CASSPDRNYGYTF,TGTGCCAGCTCCCCGGACAGAAACTATGGCTACACCTTC
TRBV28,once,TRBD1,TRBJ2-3,CASSFPETGADTQYF,TGTGCCAGCAGTTTTCCTGAGACAGGGGCAGATACGCAGTATTTT
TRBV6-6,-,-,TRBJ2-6,CASSYRAGANVLTF,TGTGCCAGCAGTTACCGGGCTGGGGCCAACGTCCTGACTTTC
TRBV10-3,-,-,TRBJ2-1,CAISESKGLNEQFF,TGTGCCATCAGTGAGTCTAAGGGGCTCAATGAGCAGTTCTTC
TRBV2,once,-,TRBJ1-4,CASKRQGNEKLFF,TGTGCCAGCAAACGGCAGGGCAATGAAAAACTGTTTTTT
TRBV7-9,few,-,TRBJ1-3,CASSSQATDGNTIYF,TGTGCCAGCAGCTCTCAGGCAACCGATGGAAACACCATATATTTT
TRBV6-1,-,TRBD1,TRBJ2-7,CASSVEGQGAYEQYF,TGTGCCAGCAGTGTTGAGGGACAGGGGGCTTACGAGCAGTACTTC
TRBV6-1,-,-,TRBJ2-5,CASSVRESRETQYF,TGTGCCAGCAGTGTACGGGAGAGTCGAGAGACCCAGTACTTC
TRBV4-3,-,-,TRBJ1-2,CASSPGEANYGYTF,TGCGCCAGCAGCCCCGGTGAGGCTAACTATGGCTACACCTTC
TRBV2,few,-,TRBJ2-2,CATLTGRTGELFF,TGTGCCACCCTGACAGGTCGGACCGGGGAGCTGTTTTTT
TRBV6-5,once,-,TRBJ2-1,CASSYSLSLNEQFF,TGTGCCAGCAGTTACTCCTTATCTCTCAATGAGCAGTTCTTC